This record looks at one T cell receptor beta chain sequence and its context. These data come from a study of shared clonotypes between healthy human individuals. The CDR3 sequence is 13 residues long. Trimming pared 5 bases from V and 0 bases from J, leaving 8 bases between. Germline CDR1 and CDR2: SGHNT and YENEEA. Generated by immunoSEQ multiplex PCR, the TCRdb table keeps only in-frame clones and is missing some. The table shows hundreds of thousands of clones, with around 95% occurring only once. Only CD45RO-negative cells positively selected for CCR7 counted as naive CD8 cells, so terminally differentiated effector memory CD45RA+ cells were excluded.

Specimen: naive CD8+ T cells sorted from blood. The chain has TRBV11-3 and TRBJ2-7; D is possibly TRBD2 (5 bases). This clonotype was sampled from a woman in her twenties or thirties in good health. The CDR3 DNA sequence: TGTGCCAGCAGCCCGGGGTCCTCCTACGAGCAGTACTTC. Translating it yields CASSPGSSYEQYF.